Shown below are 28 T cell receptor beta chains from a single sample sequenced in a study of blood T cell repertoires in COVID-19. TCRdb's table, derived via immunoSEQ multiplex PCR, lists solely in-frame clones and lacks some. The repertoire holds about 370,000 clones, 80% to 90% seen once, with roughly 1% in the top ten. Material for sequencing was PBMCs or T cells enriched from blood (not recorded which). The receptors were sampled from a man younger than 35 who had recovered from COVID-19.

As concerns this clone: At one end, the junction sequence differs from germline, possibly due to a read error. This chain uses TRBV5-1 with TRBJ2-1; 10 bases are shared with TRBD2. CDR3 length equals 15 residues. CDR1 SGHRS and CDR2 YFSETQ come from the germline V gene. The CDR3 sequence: CASSLALAGAGEQFF. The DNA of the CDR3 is TGCGCCAGCAGTTTGGCTCTAGCGGGAGCAGGCGAGCAGTTCTTC.

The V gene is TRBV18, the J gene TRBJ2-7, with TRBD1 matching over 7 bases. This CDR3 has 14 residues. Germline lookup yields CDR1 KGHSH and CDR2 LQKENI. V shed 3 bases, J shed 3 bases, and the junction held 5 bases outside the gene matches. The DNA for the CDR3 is TGTGCCAGCTCACCTGGGCAGGGGGTCTACGAGCAGTACTTC. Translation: CASSPGQGVYEQYF.

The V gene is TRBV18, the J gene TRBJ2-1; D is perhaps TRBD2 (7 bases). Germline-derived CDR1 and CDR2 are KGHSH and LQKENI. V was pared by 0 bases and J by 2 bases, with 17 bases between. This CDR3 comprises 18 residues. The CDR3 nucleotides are TGTGCCAGCTCACCACCGGGGGGGGCGACTCCCACCTACAATGAGCAGTTCTTC. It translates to CASSPPGGATPTYNEQFF. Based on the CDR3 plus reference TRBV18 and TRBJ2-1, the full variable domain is NAGVMQNPRHLVRRRGQEARLRCSPMKGHSHVYWYRQLPEEGLKFMVYLQKENIIDESGMPKERFSAEFPKEGPSILRIQQVVRGDSAAYFCASSPPGGATPTYNEQFFGPGTRLTVL.

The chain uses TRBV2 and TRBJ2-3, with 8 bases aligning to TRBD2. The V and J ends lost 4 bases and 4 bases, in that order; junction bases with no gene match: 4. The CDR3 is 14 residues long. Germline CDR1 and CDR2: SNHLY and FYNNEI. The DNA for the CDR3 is TGTGCCAGCAGTGTGAGCGGGAGTGCAGATACGCAGTATTTT. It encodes CASSVSGSADTQYF.

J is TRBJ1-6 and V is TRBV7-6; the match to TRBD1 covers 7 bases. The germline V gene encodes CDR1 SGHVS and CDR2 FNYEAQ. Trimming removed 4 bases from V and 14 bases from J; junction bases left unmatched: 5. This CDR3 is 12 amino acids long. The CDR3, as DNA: TGTGCCAGCAGCTCTGGGACAGCAACCCTCCACTTT. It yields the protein CASSSGTATLHF. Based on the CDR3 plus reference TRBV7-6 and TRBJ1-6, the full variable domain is GAGVSQSPRYKVTKRGQDVALRCDPISGHVSLYWYRQALGQGPEFLTYFNYEAQQDKSGLPNDRFSAERPEGSISTLTIQRTEQRDSAMYRCASSSGTATLHFGNGTRLTVT.

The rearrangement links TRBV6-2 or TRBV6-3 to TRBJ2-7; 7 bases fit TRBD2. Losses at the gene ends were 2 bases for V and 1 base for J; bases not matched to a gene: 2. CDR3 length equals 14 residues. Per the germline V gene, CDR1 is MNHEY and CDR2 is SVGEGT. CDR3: CASSYGEGSYEQYF. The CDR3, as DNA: TGTGCCAGCAGTTACGGGGAGGGATCCTACGAGCAGTACTTC.

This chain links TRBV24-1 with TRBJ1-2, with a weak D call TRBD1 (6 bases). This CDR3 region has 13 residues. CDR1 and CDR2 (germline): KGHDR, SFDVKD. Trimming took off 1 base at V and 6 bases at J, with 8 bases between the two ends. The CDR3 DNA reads TGTGCCACCAGTGATTTCAGGGGAGATGGCTACACCTTC. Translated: CATSDFRGDGYTF.

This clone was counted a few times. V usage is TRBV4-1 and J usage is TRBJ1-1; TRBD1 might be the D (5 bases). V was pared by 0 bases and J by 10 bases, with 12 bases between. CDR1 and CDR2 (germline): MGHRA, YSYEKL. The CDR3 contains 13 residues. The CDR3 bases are TGCGCCAGCAGCCAAGATGCCAGGGCCCTAGCTTTCTTT. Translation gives CASSQDARALAFF.

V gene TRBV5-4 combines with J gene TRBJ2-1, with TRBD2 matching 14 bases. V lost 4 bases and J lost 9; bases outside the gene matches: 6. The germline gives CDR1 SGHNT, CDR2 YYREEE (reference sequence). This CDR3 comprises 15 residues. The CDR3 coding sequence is TGTGCCAGCAGCCTCGGACTAGCGGGAGGAAGTGAGCAGTTCTTC. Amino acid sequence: CASSLGLAGGSEQFF.

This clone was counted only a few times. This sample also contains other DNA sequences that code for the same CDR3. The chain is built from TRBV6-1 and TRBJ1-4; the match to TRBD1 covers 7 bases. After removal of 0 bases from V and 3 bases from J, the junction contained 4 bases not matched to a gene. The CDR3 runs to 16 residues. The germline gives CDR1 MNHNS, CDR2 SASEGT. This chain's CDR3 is CASSEASGTANEKLFF. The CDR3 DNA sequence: TGTGCCAGCAGTGAAGCGTCGGGGACAGCTAATGAAAAACTGTTTTTT.

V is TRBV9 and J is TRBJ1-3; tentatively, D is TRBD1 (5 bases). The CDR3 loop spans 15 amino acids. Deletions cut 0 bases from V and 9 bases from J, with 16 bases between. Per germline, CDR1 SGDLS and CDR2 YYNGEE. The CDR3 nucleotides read TGTGCCAGCAGCGTAGTTGCAGGGTCCTCGTCCACCATATATTTT. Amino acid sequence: CASSVVAGSSSTIYF.

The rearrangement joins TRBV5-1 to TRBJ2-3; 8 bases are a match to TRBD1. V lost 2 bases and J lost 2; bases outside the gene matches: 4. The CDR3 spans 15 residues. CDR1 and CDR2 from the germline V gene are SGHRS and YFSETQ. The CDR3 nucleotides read TGCGCCAGCAGCTTCGGACAGGGCCTCACAGATACGCAGTATTTT. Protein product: CASSFGQGLTDTQYF. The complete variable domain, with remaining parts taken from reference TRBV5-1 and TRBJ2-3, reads KAGVTQTPRYLIKTRGQQVTLSCSPISGHRSVSWYQQTPGQGLQFLFEYFSETQRNKGNFPGRFSGRQFSNSRSEMNVSTLELGDSALYLCASSFGQGLTDTQYFGPGTRLTVL.

CDR3 nucleotide sequence: TGTGCCAGCGCAGGATCCCGGGAGACCCAGTACTTC. Protein product: CASAGSRETQYF. The chain combines TRBV2 with TRBJ2-5; D remains ambiguous. CDR3 length equals 12 residues. V lost 8 bases, J lost 5 bases, and 12 bases lay in between. Germline CDR1 SNHLY, CDR2 FYNNEI.

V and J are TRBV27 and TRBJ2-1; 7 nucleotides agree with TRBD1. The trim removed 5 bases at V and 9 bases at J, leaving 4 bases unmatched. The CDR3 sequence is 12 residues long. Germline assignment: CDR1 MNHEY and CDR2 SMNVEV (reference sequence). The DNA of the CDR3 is TGTGCCAGCAGTCCGAGGGGGCGTGAGCAGTTCTTC. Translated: CASSPRGREQFF.

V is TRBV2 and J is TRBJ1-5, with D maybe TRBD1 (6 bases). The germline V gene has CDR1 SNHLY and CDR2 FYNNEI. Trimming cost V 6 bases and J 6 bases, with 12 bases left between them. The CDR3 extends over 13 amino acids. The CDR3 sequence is CASRRQVGQPQHF. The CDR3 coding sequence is TGTGCCAGCAGGAGACAGGTGGGTCAGCCCCAGCATTTT.

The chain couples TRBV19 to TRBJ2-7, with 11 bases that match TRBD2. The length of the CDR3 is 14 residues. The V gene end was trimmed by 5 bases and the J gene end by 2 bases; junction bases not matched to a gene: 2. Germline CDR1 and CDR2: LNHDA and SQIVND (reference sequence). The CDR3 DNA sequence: TGTGCCAGTAGTCTGACTAGCGGGGCCTACGAGCAGTACTTC. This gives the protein CASSLTSGAYEQYF.

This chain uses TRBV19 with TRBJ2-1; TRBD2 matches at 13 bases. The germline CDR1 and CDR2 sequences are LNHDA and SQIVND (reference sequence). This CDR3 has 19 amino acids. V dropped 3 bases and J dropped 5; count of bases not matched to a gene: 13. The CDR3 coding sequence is TGTGCCAGTAGTATGCTGACTAGCGGGGGGTCTAAAAGCGACAATGAGCAGTTCTTC. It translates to CASSMLTSGGSKSDNEQFF.

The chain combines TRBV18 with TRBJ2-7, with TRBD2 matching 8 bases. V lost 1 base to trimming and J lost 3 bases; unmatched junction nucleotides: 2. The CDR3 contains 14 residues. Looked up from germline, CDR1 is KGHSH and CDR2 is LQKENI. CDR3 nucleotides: TGTGCCAGCTCACCACGAGCGGGAGACTACGAGCAGTACTTC. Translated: CASSPRAGDYEQYF.

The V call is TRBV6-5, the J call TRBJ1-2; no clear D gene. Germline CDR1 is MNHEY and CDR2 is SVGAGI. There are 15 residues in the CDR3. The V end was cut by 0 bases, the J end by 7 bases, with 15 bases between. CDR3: CASSYSSISGGGYTF. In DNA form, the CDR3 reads TGTGCCAGCAGTTACTCGAGTATATCTGGCGGTGGCTACACCTTC.

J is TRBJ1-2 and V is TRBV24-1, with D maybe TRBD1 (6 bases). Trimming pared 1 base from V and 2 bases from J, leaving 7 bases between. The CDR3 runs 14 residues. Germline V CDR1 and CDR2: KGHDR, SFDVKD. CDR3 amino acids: CATSDFGQNYGYTF. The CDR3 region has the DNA TGTGCCACCAGTGATTTTGGACAGAACTATGGCTACACCTTC.

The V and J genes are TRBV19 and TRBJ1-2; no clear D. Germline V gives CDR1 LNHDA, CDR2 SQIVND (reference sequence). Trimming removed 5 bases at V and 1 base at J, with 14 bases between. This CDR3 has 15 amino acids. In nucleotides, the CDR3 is TGTGCCAGTAGTCCCCTCGGACGGGATAACTATGGCTACACCTTC. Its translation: CASSPLGRDNYGYTF.

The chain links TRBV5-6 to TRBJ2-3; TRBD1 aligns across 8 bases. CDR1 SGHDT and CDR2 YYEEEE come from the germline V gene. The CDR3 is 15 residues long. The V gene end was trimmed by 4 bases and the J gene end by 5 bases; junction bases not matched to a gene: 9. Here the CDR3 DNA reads TGTGCCAGCAGCCCTATACGGACAGGGAAAGATACGCAGTATTTT. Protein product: CASSPIRTGKDTQYF.

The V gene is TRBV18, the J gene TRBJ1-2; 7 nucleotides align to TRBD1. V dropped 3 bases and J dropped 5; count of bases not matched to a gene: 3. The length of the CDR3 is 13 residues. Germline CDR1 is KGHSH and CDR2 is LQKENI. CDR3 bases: TGTGCCAGCTCACCGGGGACAGTTTATGGCTACACCTTC. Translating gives CASSPGTVYGYTF.

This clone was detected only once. The CDR3 DNA reads as TGTGCCATCTCCAGGGTTGGTGGGGCCAACGTCCTGACTTTC. Its protein product is CAISRVGGANVLTF. The chain joins TRBV19 to TRBJ2-6; possible D gene TRBD1, 5 bases. V was trimmed by 10 bases and J by 3 bases, leaving 13 bases between them. Germline V gene data show CDR1 as LNHDA and CDR2 as SQIVND (reference sequence). The CDR3 covers 14 residues.

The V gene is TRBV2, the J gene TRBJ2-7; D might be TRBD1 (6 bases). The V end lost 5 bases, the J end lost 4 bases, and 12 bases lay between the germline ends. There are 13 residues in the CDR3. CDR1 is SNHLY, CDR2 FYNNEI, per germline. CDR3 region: CASSPTGNYEQYF. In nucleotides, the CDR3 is TGTGCCAGCAGTCCTACAGGGAATTACGAGCAGTACTTC.

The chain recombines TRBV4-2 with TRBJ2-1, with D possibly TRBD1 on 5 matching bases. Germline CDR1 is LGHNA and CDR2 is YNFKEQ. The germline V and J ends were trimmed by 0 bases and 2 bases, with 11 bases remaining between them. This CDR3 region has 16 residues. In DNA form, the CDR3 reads TGTGCCAGCAGCCAAGATCTTCTAGGGGCCTACAATGAGCAGTTCTTC. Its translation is CASSQDLLGAYNEQFF.

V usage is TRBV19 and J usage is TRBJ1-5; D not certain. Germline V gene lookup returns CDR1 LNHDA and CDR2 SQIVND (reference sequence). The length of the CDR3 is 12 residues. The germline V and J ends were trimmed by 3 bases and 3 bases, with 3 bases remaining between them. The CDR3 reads CASSILNQPQHF. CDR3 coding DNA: TGTGCCAGTAGTATCCTCAATCAGCCCCAGCATTTT.

The CDR3: CASSPGAGESYNEQFF. The CDR3 DNA sequence: TGTGCCAGCAGCCCAGGAGCGGGAGAATCCTACAATGAGCAGTTCTTC. The chain couples TRBV7-2 to TRBJ2-1; 8 bases map to TRBD2. J gave up 1 base and V 5 bases, and 7 bases lay outside the gene matches. Germline CDR1 and CDR2: SGHTA and FQGNSA. There are 16 residues in the CDR3.